This T cell receptor beta chain comes out of a study of blood T cell repertoires in COVID-19. Clones were read by immunoSEQ multiplex PCR, and TCRdb kept only the in-frame ones, dropping some. The sample holds about 160,000 clones, around 84% seen once. Germline V gives CDR1 LGHDT, CDR2 YNNKEL (reference sequence). Trimming at V came to 4 bases and at J to 4 bases, leaving 10 bases not matched to a gene. The CDR3 loop spans 16 amino acids. Sequenced input: peripheral blood. The TCR comes from a man aged 35 to 55 with acute or convalescent COVID-19. V gene TRBV3-1 (or the pseudogene TRBV3-2) combines with J gene TRBJ2-1, with 7 bases that match TRBD2. CDR3 DNA: TGTGCCAGCAGCCCCCGGAGCGGGGAGAATTACAATGAGCAGTTCTTC. Amino acids: CASSPRSGENYNEQFF.